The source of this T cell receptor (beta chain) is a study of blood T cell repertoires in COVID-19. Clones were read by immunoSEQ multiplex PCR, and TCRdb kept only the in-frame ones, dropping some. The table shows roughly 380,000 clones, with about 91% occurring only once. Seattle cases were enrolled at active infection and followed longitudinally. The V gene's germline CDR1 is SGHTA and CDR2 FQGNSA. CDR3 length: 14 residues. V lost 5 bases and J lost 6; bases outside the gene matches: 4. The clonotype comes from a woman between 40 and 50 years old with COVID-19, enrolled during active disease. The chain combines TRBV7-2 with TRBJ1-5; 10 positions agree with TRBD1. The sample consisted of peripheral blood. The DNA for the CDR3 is TGTGCCAGCAGCCCCCGACAGGGGGCTCAGCCCCAGCATTTT. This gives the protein CASSPRQGAQPQHF.